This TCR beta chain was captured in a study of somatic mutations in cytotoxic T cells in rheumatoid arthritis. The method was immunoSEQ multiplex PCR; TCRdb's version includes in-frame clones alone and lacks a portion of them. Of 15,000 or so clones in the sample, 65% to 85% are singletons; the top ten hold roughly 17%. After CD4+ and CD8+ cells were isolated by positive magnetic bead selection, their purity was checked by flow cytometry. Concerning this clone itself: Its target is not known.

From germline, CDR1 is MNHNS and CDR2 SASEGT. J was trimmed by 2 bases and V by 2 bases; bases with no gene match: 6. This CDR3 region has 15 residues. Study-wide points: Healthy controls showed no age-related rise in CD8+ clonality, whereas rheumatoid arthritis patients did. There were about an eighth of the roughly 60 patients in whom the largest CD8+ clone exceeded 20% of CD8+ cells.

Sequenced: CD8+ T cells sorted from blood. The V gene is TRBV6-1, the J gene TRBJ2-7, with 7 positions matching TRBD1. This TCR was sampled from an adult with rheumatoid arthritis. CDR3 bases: TGTGCCAGCAGTGAACCGCCGACAGGGACCTACGAGCAGTACTTC. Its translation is CASSEPPTGTYEQYF.